A selection of T cell receptor beta chains follows, all from one sample in a study of T cell responses to AZD1222 COVID-19 vaccine. The method was immunoSEQ multiplex PCR; TCRdb's version includes in-frame clones alone and lacks a portion of them. The sample consists of about 120,000 clones, about 90% of them appearing once. The sample consisted of peripheral blood, taken on day 0 of AZD1222 vaccination. The receptor set was obtained from an adult in good health. Each CDR3 is given with its conserved first and last residue. D genes are given only for firm matches. For some rows the clone size is stated as once, few or many, or as a class when expanded; others skip it.

-	TRBJ2-7	-	TRBV28	14	TGTGCCAGCAGTTACACCCCAGTCTCCTACGAGCAGTACTTC	CASSYTPVSYEQYF
-	TRBJ1-4	-	TRBV30	16	TGTGCCTGGAGTGGGCTTACGGGGCACATCCGGGGGAAACTGTTTTTT	CAWSGLTGHIRGKLFF
TRBD1	TRBJ1-1	-	TRBV7-2	14	TGTGCCAGCAGCTGGGGGACAGGGAACACTGAAGCTTTCTTT	CASSWGTGNTEAFF
TRBD1	TRBJ1-1	-	TRBV25-1	14	TGTGCCAGCAGTCCTGTCGACAGGGACACTGAAGCTTTCTTT	CASSPVDRDTEAFF
-	TRBJ2-5	-	TRBV14	15	TGTGCCAGCAGCCAAAGACGCGGGGTTCAAGAGACCCAGTACTTC	CASSQRRGVQETQYF
-	TRBJ1-2	few	TRBV5-8	10	TGTGCCAGCAGCTTGTCAGGCTACACCTTC	CASSLSGYTF
TRBD2	TRBJ2-3	-	TRBV7-2	17	TGTGCCAGCAGCTCCAGGGGGACTAGCGGGGGGTCAGATACGCAGTATTTT	CASSSRGTSGGSDTQYF
-	TRBJ2-7	-	TRBV7-2	14	TGTGCCAGCAGTTCCACCGTAAGCTCCTACGAGCAGTACTTC	CASSSTVSSYEQYF
TRBD2	TRBJ2-2	-	TRBV28	16	TGTGCCAGCAGTTTAACGGGAGGGCCAGGCACCGGGGAGCTGTTTTTT	CASSLTGGPGTGELFF
-	TRBJ1-4	-	TRBV7-8	14	TGTGCCAGCAGCTTAGGGGGGGCCGGGGAAAAACTGTTTTTT	CASSLGGAGEKLFF
TRBD1	TRBJ1-2	once	TRBV6-5	15	TGTGCCAGCAGTTACGCCGGGACAGTGAACTATGGCTACACCTTC	CASSYAGTVNYGYTF
TRBD2	TRBJ2-3	-	TRBV11-3	15	TGTGCCAGCAGCTCCCGACTAGCGGGCACAGATACGCAGTATTTT	CASSSRLAGTDTQYF
-	TRBJ1-2	-	TRBV5-6	14	TGTGCCAGCAGCACAGTGGGGGGAAACTATGGCTACACCTTC	CASSTVGGNYGYTF
-	TRBJ1-1	-	TRBV30	12	TGTGCCTGGAGTGTACAGCTGGGTAACGCTTTCTTT	CAWSVQLGNAFF
-	TRBJ1-4	once	TRBV27	14	TGTGCCAGCAGCTCCCAGAAGGGTGGTGAAAAACTGTTTTTT	CASSSQKGGEKLFF
TRBD1	TRBJ1-2	once	TRBV5-5	13	TGTGCCAGCAGCTTGACAGGGGCCTATGGCTACACCTTC	CASSLTGAYGYTF